These T cell receptor beta chains were read from a single sample in a study of identical twins. TCRdb called the 5' RACE reads again in MiXCR, with one record for every CDR3 protein. The sample yields some 440,000 distinct CDR3 sequences, 20% to 25% seen once. These data were likewise used in another study, on T cells expressing NK-cell markers.

The sample taken for sequencing was CD4+ T cells sorted from blood. The receptor set was obtained from a woman under 30 in good health. Each CDR3 is given with its conserved first and last residue. A D gene is named only where the DNA matches it firmly. Only part of the rows carry a size: once, few, many, or a class if the clone is expanded.

j_call cdr3_length v_call d_call clone_size cdr3_aa cdr3_nt
TRBJ2-7 13 TRBV29-1 TRBD1 . CSVQRDRGFEQYF TGCAGCGTACAAAGGGACAGGGGGTTCGAGCAGTACTTC
TRBJ1-5 15 TRBV6-1 TRBD1 few CASSALTGRGEPQHF TGTGCCAGCAGCGCTCTGACAGGGCGCGGGGAGCCCCAGCATTTT
TRBJ2-7 14 TRBV20-1 TRBD1 few CSASTGTVTWEQYF TGCAGTGCTAGCACCGGGACAGTGACCTGGGAGCAGTACTTC
TRBJ2-5 11 TRBV20-1 . few CSAPRAETQYF TGCAGTGCCCCGAGAGCAGAGACCCAGTACTTC
TRBJ2-6 15 TRBV2 . . CASSAKSAGANVLTF TGTGCCAGCAGTGCGAAGTCTGCTGGGGCCAACGTCCTGACTTTC
TRBJ2-1 14 TRBV10-3 TRBD2 . CAITSGRTYNEQFF TGTGCCATCACTAGCGGGAGGACCTACAATGAGCAGTTCTTC
TRBJ2-7 15 TRBV3-1 . . CASSQGKGRGLEQYF TGTGCCAGCAGCCAAGGCAAAGGGAGGGGGCTCGAGCAGTACTTC
TRBJ2-7 14 TRBV3-1 TRBD1 . CASSQGQATYEQYF TGTGCCAGCAGCCAGGGACAGGCGACCTACGAGCAGTACTTC
TRBJ2-5 12 TRBV12-3/TRBV12-4 . few CASRISQETQYF TGTGCCAGCAGAATATCCCAAGAGACCCAGTACTTC
TRBJ2-2 16 TRBV9 TRBD2 . CASSVGAGANTGELFF TGTGCCAGCAGCGTAGGGGCGGGGGCGAACACCGGGGAGCTGTTTTTT
TRBJ1-4 15 TRBV13 . . CASRRRGKINEKLFF TGTGCCAGCAGGCGGAGGGGGAAAATTAATGAAAAACTGTTTTTT
TRBJ1-2 15 TRBV29-1 . once CSVEAPGARGYGYTF TGCAGCGTTGAAGCCCCTGGCGCCAGGGGCTATGGCTACACCTTC
TRBJ1-5 14 TRBV12-3/TRBV12-4 . . CASSPGQPHQPQHF TGTGCCAGCAGCCCTGGACAGCCCCATCAGCCCCAGCATTTT
TRBJ2-1 12 TRBV7-8 TRBD1 . CASSPDRETQFF TGTGCCAGCAGCCCAGACAGGGAAACGCAGTTCTTC
TRBJ2-3 13 TRBV27 TRBD1 few CASRGTVYDTQYF TGTGCCAGCAGGGGGACAGTGTACGATACGCAGTATTTT
TRBJ2-7 15 TRBV20-1 TRBD2 . CSATRGLAGPSEQYF TGCAGTGCTACCCGAGGACTAGCGGGACCCTCCGAGCAGTACTTC
TRBJ2-2 14 TRBV5-1 . . CASRTQRDTGELFF TGCGCCAGCAGGACACAGAGAGATACCGGGGAGCTGTTTTTT
TRBJ1-2 13 TRBV12-3/TRBV12-4 . few CASSGGANYGYTF TGTGCCAGCAGTGGGGGGGCTAACTATGGCTACACCTTC
TRBJ2-1 14 TRBV6-2/TRBV6-3 TRBD2 few CATSGTSDYNEQFF TGTGCCACCTCCGGGACTAGCGACTACAATGAGCAGTTCTTC
TRBJ2-1 16 TRBV5-1 TRBD2 few CASSSQGSGRSNEQFF TGCGCCAGCAGTTCCCAGGGTAGCGGGAGATCGAATGAGCAGTTCTTC
TRBJ1-1 14 TRBV5-1 . few CASIPLGANTEAFF TGCGCCAGCATCCCTCTGGGGGCGAACACTGAAGCTTTCTTT
TRBJ2-4 14 TRBV3-1 . . CASSSRVAKNIQYF TGTGCCAGCAGCTCCAGGGTAGCCAAAAACATTCAGTACTTC
TRBJ2-3 18 TRBV11-1 . . CASSSSRSAAASTDTQYF TGTGCCAGCAGCTCTTCCCGTTCCGCAGCGGCTAGCACAGATACGCAGTATTTT
TRBJ2-3 13 TRBV5-1 . . CASSLRVVDTQYF TGCGCCAGCAGCTTGCGGGTTGTAGATACGCAGTATTTT
TRBJ2-3 14 TRBV20-1 . . CSASPPARADTQYF TGCAGTGCTAGTCCTCCAGCCCGAGCAGATACGCAGTATTTT
TRBJ2-2 14 TRBV7-9 TRBD1 few CASSLTGDTGELFF TGTGCCAGCAGCTTGACAGGGGATACCGGGGAGCTGTTTTTT
TRBJ2-2 15 TRBV6-1 . . CASSARQLITGELFF TGTGCCAGCAGTGCTAGGCAGTTGATCACCGGGGAGCTGTTTTTT
TRBJ2-5 17 TRBV14 TRBD2 few CASSQGLAGASQETQYF TGTGCCAGCAGCCAAGGACTAGCGGGGGCCAGCCAAGAGACCCAGTACTTC
TRBJ2-2 14 TRBV7-3 TRBD1 . CASAQDRDTGELFF TGTGCCAGCGCCCAGGACAGGGACACCGGGGAGCTGTTTTTT
TRBJ2-5 14 TRBV6-5 TRBD2 few CASSYGGRIGTQYF TGTGCCAGCAGTTACGGCGGGAGGATAGGGACCCAGTACTTC
TRBJ1-6 13 TRBV29-1 TRBD1 . CSVWGGGNSPLHF TGCAGCGTGTGGGGAGGGGGCAATTCACCCCTCCACTTT
TRBJ2-5 15 TRBV3-1 TRBD2 . CASSQAGTSQETQYF TGTGCCAGCAGCCAAGCTGGGACTAGCCAAGAGACCCAGTACTTC
TRBJ2-6 18 TRBV10-3 TRBD2 . CAITDPTGGGPGANVLTF TGTGCCATCACCGATCCCACGGGCGGGGGACCTGGGGCCAACGTCCTGACTTTC
TRBJ2-1 16 TRBV12-3/TRBV12-4 . few CASIRSLGTPYNEQFF TGTGCCAGCATCCGATCGCTCGGGACACCTTACAATGAGCAGTTCTTC
TRBJ2-1 16 TRBV5-1 . few CASSPLASSLGNEQFF TGCGCCAGCAGCCCCTTGGCGAGCTCCCTTGGCAATGAGCAGTTCTTC
TRBJ2-5 14 TRBV12-3/TRBV12-4 . few CASSPAQGQETQYF TGTGCCAGCAGCCCGGCACAGGGTCAAGAGACCCAGTACTTC
TRBJ2-3 16 TRBV18 TRBD2 . CASSPPGGRKTDTQYF TGTGCCAGCTCACCACCGGGCGGGAGAAAGACAGATACGCAGTATTTT
TRBJ1-1 13 TRBV29-1 TRBD1 few CSAGQGGNTEAFF TGCAGCGCAGGACAGGGAGGAAACACTGAAGCTTTCTTT
TRBJ1-2 14 TRBV19 TRBD1 . CASSADRGQGGYTF TGTGCCAGTAGTGCCGACAGGGGGCAGGGAGGCTACACCTTC
TRBJ2-7 14 TRBV4-3 . . CASSPEGNSYEQYF TGCGCCAGCAGCCCTGAGGGGAATTCGTACGAGCAGTACTTC
TRBJ2-2 16 TRBV10-2 . . CASNYPSINGAGELFF TGCGCCAGCAACTATCCCAGCATTAACGGAGCCGGGGAGCTGTTTTTT
TRBJ1-4 14 TRBV12-3/TRBV12-4 . few CASSLSAGKVGLFF TGTGCCAGCAGTTTATCGGCAGGGAAAGTGGGACTGTTTTTT